The present T cell receptor (beta chain) was sequenced within a study of T cell responses to AZD1222 COVID-19 vaccine. Study-level points and caveats: Nearly half of spike-specific TCRs reportedly target variant regions that are unmutated in the B.1.351 and B.1.1.7 variants.

The CDR3 consists of 14 residues. With 7 bases removed from V and 3 bases from J, the gap between germline ends came to 12 bases. From germline, CDR1 is SNHLY and CDR2 FYNNEI. Notes on this clone: Its antigen is currently unknown.

The protocol was immunoSEQ multiplex PCR, while the TCRdb copy is restricted to in-frame clones and leaves out a portion. The profile shows 90,000 to 100,000 clones, roughly nine tenths of them singletons. The receptor was derived from an adult in good health. The source was peripheral blood, collected on day 0 of AZD1222 vaccination. The chain joins TRBV2 to TRBJ1-4; D is uncertain. The CDR3: CASKEEEANEKLFF. The CDR3 DNA reads as TGTGCCAGCAAGGAGGAGGAGGCTAATGAAAAACTGTTTTTT.